The rows below give T cell receptor beta chains drawn from one sample of a study of cytomegalovirus exposure and HLA in healthy donors. Here immunoSEQ multiplex PCR was the method, and the copy in TCRdb shows in-frame clones only, minus some. The table records over 150,000 clones, 84% of them present only once. The sequenced sample consisted of PBMCs. Receptor source: a man younger than 35 in good health and CMV-seronegative. Each CDR3 is given with its conserved first and last residue. D genes are given only for firm matches.

d_call: NA
j_call: TRBJ1-5
v_call: TRBV6-6
cdr3_aa: CASSYLGTTSNQPQHF

d_call: TRBD2
j_call: TRBJ2-1
v_call: TRBV6-1
cdr3_aa: CAHRREGDNEQFF

d_call: TRBD1
j_call: TRBJ1-1
v_call: TRBV19
cdr3_aa: CASSILRGQGSTEAFF

d_call: NA
j_call: TRBJ2-7
v_call: TRBV7-9
cdr3_aa: CASSASTGFLEQYF

d_call: TRBD1
j_call: TRBJ2-5
v_call: TRBV19
cdr3_aa: CASSFHDREETQYF

d_call: NA
j_call: TRBJ2-1
v_call: TRBV7-9
cdr3_aa: CASSMTSGTSYNEQFF

d_call: NA
j_call: TRBJ2-3
v_call: TRBV5-1
cdr3_aa: CASTPSGTDTQYF

d_call: TRBD1
j_call: TRBJ2-1
v_call: TRBV28
cdr3_aa: CASSKDRGDLSYNEQFF

d_call: NA
j_call: TRBJ1-5
v_call: TRBV4-1
cdr3_aa: CASSQEPRQPQHF

d_call: TRBD1
j_call: TRBJ1-1
v_call: TRBV10-3
cdr3_aa: CAIRAQTGRNTEAFF

d_call: TRBD2
j_call: TRBJ2-7
v_call: TRBV11-3
cdr3_aa: CASSLRLAPYEQYF

d_call: TRBD1
j_call: TRBJ2-1
v_call: TRBV5-1
cdr3_aa: CASRGPGQGGNEQFF

d_call: TRBD1
j_call: TRBJ2-5
v_call: TRBV5-6
cdr3_aa: CASSLFRDRQETQYF

d_call: TRBD2
j_call: TRBJ2-5
v_call: TRBV6-1
cdr3_aa: CASSDSGRLQETQYF

d_call: NA
j_call: TRBJ1-5
v_call: TRBV10-3
cdr3_aa: CAIRPGHNQPQHF

d_call: NA
j_call: TRBJ2-7
v_call: TRBV2
cdr3_aa: CASSGSTELPTSEQYF

d_call: NA
j_call: TRBJ2-1
v_call: TRBV2
cdr3_aa: CASLVGLATNEQFF

d_call: TRBD1
j_call: TRBJ1-1
v_call: TRBV19
cdr3_aa: CASSWGQITEAFF

d_call: NA
j_call: TRBJ1-5
v_call: TRBV18
cdr3_aa: CASSPGRGDQPQHF

d_call: NA
j_call: TRBJ2-7
v_call: TRBV5-4
cdr3_aa: CASSLPGNPYEQYF

d_call: NA
j_call: TRBJ1-1
v_call: TRBV5-1
cdr3_aa: CASSLAQGMGGLGTEAFF

d_call: NA
j_call: TRBJ2-1
v_call: TRBV19
cdr3_aa: CASSSYEESEQFF

d_call: TRBD2
j_call: TRBJ2-1
v_call: TRBV5-8
cdr3_aa: CASSLASGGLNEQFF